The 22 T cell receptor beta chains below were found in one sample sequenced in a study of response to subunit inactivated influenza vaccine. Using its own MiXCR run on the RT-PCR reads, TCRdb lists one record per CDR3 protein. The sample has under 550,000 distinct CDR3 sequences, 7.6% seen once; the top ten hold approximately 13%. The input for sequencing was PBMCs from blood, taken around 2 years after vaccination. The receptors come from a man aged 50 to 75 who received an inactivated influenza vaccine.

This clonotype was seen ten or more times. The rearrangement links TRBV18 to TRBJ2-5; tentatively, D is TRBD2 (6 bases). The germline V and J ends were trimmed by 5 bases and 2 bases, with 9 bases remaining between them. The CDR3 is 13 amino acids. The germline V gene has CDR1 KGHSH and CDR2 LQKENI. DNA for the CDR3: TGTGCCAGCTCATGGAGGGGTCAAGAGACCCAGTACTTC. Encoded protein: CASSWRGQETQYF.

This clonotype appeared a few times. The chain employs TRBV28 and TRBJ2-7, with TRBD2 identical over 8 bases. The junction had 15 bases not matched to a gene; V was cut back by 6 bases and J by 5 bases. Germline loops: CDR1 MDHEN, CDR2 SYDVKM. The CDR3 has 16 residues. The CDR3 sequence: CASRPLTSGGFNEQYF. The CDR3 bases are TGTGCCAGCAGACCTCTCACTAGCGGAGGGTTCAACGAGCAGTACTTC.

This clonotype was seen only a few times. This CDR3 is CSASQSSGNTEAFF. CDR3 nucleotide sequence: TGCAGTGCTAGTCAATCATCCGGGAACACTGAAGCTTTCTTT. The rearrangement joins TRBV20-1 to TRBJ1-1; D call uncertain. Germline CDR1 and CDR2: DFQATT and SNEGSKA (reference sequence). The CDR3 loop spans 14 amino acids. V gave up 3 bases and J gave up 1 base, with 12 bases separating them.

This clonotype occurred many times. CDR3 nucleotides: TGCGCCAGCAGCTTGGGGGAGGGAAGCTACGAGCAGTACTTC. It encodes CASSLGEGSYEQYF. This rearrangement joins TRBV4-1 to TRBJ2-7; the match to TRBD2 covers 7 bases. The CDR3 has 14 amino acids. CDR1 and CDR2 (germline): MGHRA, YSYEKL. The ends lost 5 bases at V and 3 bases at J; junction bases unmatched: 7.

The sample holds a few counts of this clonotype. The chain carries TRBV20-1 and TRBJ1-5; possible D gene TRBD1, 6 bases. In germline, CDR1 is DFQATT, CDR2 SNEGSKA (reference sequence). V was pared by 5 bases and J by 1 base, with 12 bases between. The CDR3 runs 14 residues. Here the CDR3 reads CSAQGTESNQPQHF. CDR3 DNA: TGCAGTGCTCAGGGGACGGAGAGCAATCAGCCCCAGCATTTT.

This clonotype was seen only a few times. The CDR3 DNA reads TGTGCCATCAGTGGGACAGCCGTTAGCTACGAGCAGTACTTC. Translating it yields CAISGTAVSYEQYF. V and J are TRBV10-3 and TRBJ2-7; TRBD1 is a possible D gene (6 bases). Trimming left V 4 bases short and J 3 bases short, with 13 bases between. There are 14 residues in the CDR3. The germline V gene encodes CDR1 ENHRY and CDR2 SYGVKD.

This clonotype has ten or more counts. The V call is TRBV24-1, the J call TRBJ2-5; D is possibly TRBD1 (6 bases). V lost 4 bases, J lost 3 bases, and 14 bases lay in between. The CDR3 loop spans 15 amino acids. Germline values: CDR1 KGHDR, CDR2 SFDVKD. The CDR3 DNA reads TGTGCCACCAGTGACCCGACAGGAGCAAAAGAGACCCAGTACTTC. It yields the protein CATSDPTGAKETQYF.

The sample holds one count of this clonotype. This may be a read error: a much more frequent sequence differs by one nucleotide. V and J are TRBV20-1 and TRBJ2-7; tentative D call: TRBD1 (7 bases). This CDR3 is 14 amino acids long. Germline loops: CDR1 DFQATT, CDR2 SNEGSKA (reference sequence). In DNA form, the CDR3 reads TGCAGTGCTAGTACCTACAGACAGGGAGGCGAGCGGTACTTC. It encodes CSASTYRQGGERYF.

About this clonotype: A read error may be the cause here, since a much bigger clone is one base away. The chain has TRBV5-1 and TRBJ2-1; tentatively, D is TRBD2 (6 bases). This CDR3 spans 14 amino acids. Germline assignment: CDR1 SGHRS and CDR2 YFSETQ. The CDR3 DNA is TGCACCAGCAGCTTCGGGGGCTCCTACAATGAGCAGTTCTTC. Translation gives CTSSFGGSYNEQFF.

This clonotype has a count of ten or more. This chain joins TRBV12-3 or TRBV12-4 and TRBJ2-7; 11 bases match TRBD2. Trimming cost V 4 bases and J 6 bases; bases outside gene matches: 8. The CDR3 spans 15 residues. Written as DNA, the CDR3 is TGTGCCAGCAGTTCCTTAGCGGGAGGGCCTCGCGAGCAGTACTTC. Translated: CASSSLAGGPREQYF.

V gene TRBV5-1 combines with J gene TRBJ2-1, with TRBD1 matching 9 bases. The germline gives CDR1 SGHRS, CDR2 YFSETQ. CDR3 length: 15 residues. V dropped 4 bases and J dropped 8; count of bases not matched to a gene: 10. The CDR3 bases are TGCGCCAGCAGCCTAACCACAGGGGGCTTCGATGAGCAGTTCTTC. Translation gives CASSLTTGGFDEQFF.

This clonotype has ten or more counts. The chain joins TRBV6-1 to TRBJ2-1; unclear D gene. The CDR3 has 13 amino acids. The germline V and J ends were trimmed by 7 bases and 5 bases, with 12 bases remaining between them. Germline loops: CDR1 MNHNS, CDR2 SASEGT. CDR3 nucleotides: TGTGCCAGCACTCTTGACTGGAACAATGAGCAGTTCTTC. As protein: CASTLDWNNEQFF.

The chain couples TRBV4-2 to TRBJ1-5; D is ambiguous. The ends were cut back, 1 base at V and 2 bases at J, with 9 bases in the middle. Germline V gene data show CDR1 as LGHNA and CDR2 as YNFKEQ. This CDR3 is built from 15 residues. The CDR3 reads CASSQGQQGNQPQHF. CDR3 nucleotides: TGTGCCAGCAGCCAAGGCCAACAAGGCAATCAGCCCCAGCATTTT.

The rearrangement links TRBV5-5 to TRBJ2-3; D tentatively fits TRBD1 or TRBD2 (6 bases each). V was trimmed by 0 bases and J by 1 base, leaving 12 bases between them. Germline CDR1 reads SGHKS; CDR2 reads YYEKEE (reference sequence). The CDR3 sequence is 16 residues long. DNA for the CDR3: TGTGCCAGCAGCTTGGGATGGGGGGCTGGCACAGATACGCAGTATTTT. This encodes CASSLGWGAGTDTQYF.

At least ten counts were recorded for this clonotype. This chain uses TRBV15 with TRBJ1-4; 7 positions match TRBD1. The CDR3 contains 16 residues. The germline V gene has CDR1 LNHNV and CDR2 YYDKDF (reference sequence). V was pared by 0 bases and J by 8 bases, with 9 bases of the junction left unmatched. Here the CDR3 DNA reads TGTGCCACCAGCAGAGATCGGGAGGGGGCCGAGGAAAAACTGTTTTTT. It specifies CATSRDREGAEEKLFF.

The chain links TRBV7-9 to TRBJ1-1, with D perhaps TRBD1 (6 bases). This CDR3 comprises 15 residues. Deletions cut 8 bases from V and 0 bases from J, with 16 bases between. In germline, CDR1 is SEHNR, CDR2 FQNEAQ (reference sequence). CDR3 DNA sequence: TGTGCCAGCCTTTCAGCCCAGGGGATGAACACTGAAGCTTTCTTT. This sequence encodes CASLSAQGMNTEAFF. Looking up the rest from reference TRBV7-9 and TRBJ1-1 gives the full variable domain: DTGVSQNPRHKITKRGQNVTFRCDPISEHNRLYWYRQTLGQGPEFLTYFQNEAQLEKSRLLSDRFSAERPKGSFSTLEIQRTEQGDSAMYLCASLSAQGMNTEAFFGQGTRLTVV.

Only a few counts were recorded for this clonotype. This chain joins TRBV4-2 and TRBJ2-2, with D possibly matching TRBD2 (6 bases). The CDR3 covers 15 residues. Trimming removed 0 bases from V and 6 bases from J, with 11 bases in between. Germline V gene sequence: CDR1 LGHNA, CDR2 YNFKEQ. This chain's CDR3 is CASSQEPSDAGELFF. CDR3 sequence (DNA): TGTGCCAGCAGCCAAGAGCCTAGCGACGCCGGGGAGCTGTTTTTT.

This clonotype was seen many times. The CDR3 region has the DNA TGTGCCAGCAGCCCTACAACAGGGGCGGGGGACGAGCAGTACTTC. This gives the protein CASSPTTGAGDEQYF. The V call is TRBV7-2, the J call TRBJ2-7, with D perhaps assigned TRBD1 or TRBD2 (7 bases each). Per germline, CDR1 SGHTA and CDR2 FQGNSA. Trimming stripped 5 bases from V and 5 bases from J, with 19 bases between. This CDR3 is 15 amino acids long. The full variable domain, completed using reference TRBV7-2 and TRBJ2-7, is GAGVSQSPSNKVTEKGKDVELRCDPISGHTALYWYRQSLGQGLEFLIYFQGNSAPDKSGLPSDRFSAERTGGSVSTLTIQRTQQEDSAVYLCASSPTTGAGDEQYFGPGTRLTVT.

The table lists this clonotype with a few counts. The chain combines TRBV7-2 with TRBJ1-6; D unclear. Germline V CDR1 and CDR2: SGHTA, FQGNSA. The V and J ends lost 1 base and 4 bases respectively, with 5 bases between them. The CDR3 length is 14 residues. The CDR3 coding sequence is TGTGCCAGCAGCTTAGGGCGGTATAATTCACCCCTCCACTTT. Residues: CASSLGRYNSPLHF. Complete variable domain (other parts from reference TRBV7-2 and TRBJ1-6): GAGVSQSPSNKVTEKGKDVELRCDPISGHTALYWYRQSLGQGLEFLIYFQGNSAPDKSGLPSDRFSAERTGGSVSTLTIQRTQQEDSAVYLCASSLGRYNSPLHFGNGTRLTVT.

CDR3 residues: CASSQDLTFTGELFF. CDR3 DNA: TGTGCCAGCAGCCAAGATTTAACCTTCACCGGGGAGCTGTTTTTT. This chain joins TRBV4-2 and TRBJ2-2, with D unresolved. Trimming took 0 bases from V and 4 from J, leaving 9 bases between them. Germline-derived CDR1 and CDR2 are LGHNA and YNFKEQ. The CDR3 sequence is 15 residues long.

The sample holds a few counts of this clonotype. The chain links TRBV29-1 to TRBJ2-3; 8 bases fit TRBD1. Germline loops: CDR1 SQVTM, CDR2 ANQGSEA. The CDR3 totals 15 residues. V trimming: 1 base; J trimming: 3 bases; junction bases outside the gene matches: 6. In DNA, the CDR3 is TGCAGCGTTGAAGTGGACAGGGTAGGGACAGATACGCAGTATTTT. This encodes CSVEVDRVGTDTQYF.

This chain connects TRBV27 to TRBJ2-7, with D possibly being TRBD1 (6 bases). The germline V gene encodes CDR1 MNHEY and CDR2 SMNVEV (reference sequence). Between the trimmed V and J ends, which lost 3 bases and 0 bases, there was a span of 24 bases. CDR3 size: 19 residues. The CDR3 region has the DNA TGTGCCAGCAGTTTTTCCTACATGCCCCTTCGGACAGCCTCCTACGAGCAGTACTTC. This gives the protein CASSFSYMPLRTASYEQYF.